This T cell receptor (beta chain) came from a study of cytomegalovirus exposure and HLA in healthy donors. Amplification used 60 Vbeta primers and 13 Jbeta primers. Assay: immunoSEQ multiplex PCR; the TCRdb copy retains only in-frame clones and omits some. The sample records under 300,000 clones, roughly two thirds being singletons. This clone was detected a few times. Its antigen is not identified. Healthy donors of bone marrow made up the group. Germline-derived CDR1 and CDR2 are SGHRS and YFSETQ. The V and J ends lost 0 bases and 4 bases respectively, with 13 bases between them. The length of the CDR3 is 15 residues. Study findings and constraints: The authors later found HLA-associated TCR beta chains more clonally expanded than equally common others. TCR beta sequences numbering over 15,000 were associated with HLA alleles at 0.05 false discovery rate in a later analysis.

The sample was PBMCs. The sequence derives from a female donor in good health and CMV-seronegative. The chain carries TRBV5-1 and TRBJ2-5, with D possibly TRBD1 on 5 matching bases. DNA of the CDR3: TGCGCCAGCAGCTTGGAAGGTTATCAGGGAGAGACCCAGTACTTC. This codes for CASSLEGYQGETQYF.